The 27 T cell receptor beta chains presented below share a single source sample, sequenced in a study of blood T cell repertoires in COVID-19. Using immunoSEQ multiplex PCR, the repertoire was profiled, and TCRdb retains in-frame clones only, with some absent. The sample comprises around 220,000 clones, over 75% of which are singletons, and 2% to 2.5% rests with the top ten. Material for sequencing was peripheral blood. The receptors derive from a woman aged 40 to 49 who had recovered from COVID-19.

J is TRBJ1-1 and V is TRBV10-3, with D possibly matching TRBD1 (5 bases). The CDR3 contains 15 residues. Trimming left V 5 bases short and J 1 base short, with 14 bases between. CDR1 and CDR2 (germline): ENHRY, SYGVKD. The CDR3: CAISMTVPENTEAFF. In nucleotides, the CDR3 is TGTGCCATCAGTATGACAGTACCAGAGAACACTGAAGCTTTCTTT.

This clone was seen just once. This chain connects TRBV5-1 to TRBJ2-5, with 7 bases lining up with TRBD2. Trimming at V came to 0 bases and at J to 5 bases, leaving 16 bases not matched to a gene. CDR1 SGHRS and CDR2 YFSETQ come from the germline V gene. The CDR3 contains 18 residues. The CDR3 sequence is CASSLAGLAGSQRETQYF. CDR3 coding DNA: TGCGCCAGCAGCTTGGCCGGGTTAGCGGGTTCGCAGAGGGAGACCCAGTACTTC. Full variable domain (missing parts from reference TRBV5-1 and TRBJ2-5): KAGVTQTPRYLIKTRGQQVTLSCSPISGHRSVSWYQQTPGQGLQFLFEYFSETQRNKGNFPGRFSGRQFSNSRSEMNVSTLELGDSALYLCASSLAGLAGSQRETQYFGPGTRLLVL.

CDR3 sequence reads: CASSIRGERAFF. The CDR3 coding sequence is TGTGCCAGTAGTATCCGGGGGGAGAGGGCTTTCTTT. The rearrangement joins TRBV9 to TRBJ1-1; tentative D call: TRBD1 (5 bases). Germline values: CDR1 SGDLS, CDR2 YYNGEE. V dropped 8 bases and J dropped 11 bases, with 19 bases sitting between them. The CDR3 is 12 residues long.

The chain uses TRBV19 and TRBJ2-3; 9 bases match TRBD2. The ends lost 4 bases at V and 1 base at J; junction bases unmatched: 15. This CDR3 spans 19 amino acids. Germline CDR1 is LNHDA and CDR2 is SQIVND (reference sequence). Here the CDR3 DNA reads TGTGCCAGTAGTAGGCTGGTAGCGGGAGTCTCCACTCGCACAGATACGCAGTATTTT. Amino acid sequence: CASSRLVAGVSTRTDTQYF.

This sequence joins TRBV11-3 and TRBJ1-2, with 7 bases fitting TRBD1. Germline-derived CDR1 and CDR2 are SGHNT and YENEEA. V dropped 1 base and J dropped 5; count of bases not matched to a gene: 4. The CDR3 has 14 amino acids. The CDR3 DNA sequence: TGTGCCAGCAGCTTAGCGGGACAGAAATATGGCTACACCTTC. Amino acid sequence: CASSLAGQKYGYTF.

This chain connects TRBV7-2 to TRBJ2-3; 7 bases line up with TRBD1. Losses at the gene ends were 5 bases for V and 0 bases for J; bases not matched to a gene: 8. The CDR3 is 16 residues long. CDR1 and CDR2 (germline): SGHTA, FQGNSA. The CDR3 DNA reads as TGTGCCAGCAGCCCAACCGGACAGGTTAGCACAGATACGCAGTATTTT. It translates to CASSPTGQVSTDTQYF.

This clone came up once. This chain joins TRBV19 and TRBJ1-5; TRBD1 aligns across 12 bases. The V gene end was trimmed by 7 bases and the J gene end by 9 bases; junction bases not matched to a gene: 7. The CDR3 contains 14 residues. Germline V gives CDR1 LNHDA, CDR2 SQIVND (reference sequence). The CDR3 is CASTPGTGGRPQHF. The DNA of the CDR3 is TGTGCCAGTACCCCAGGGACAGGGGGCAGGCCCCAGCATTTT.

The chain carries TRBV6-5 and TRBJ2-1, with 7 bases that match TRBD2. J was trimmed by 6 bases and V by 5 bases; bases with no gene match: 7. The germline V gene encodes CDR1 MNHEY and CDR2 SVGAGI. The CDR3 runs 14 residues. In DNA, the CDR3 is TGTGCCAGCAGTCTGGCTGCTAGCGGCAATGAGCAGTTCTTC. Translation gives CASSLAASGNEQFF.

J is TRBJ2-5 and V is TRBV7-9, with 9 positions matching TRBD2. Germline lookup yields CDR1 SEHNR and CDR2 FQNEAQ (reference sequence). V was clipped by 2 bases and J by 5 bases; unmatched bases: 9. The CDR3 extends over 16 amino acids. CDR3 loop: CASSLLRREGEETQYF. The CDR3 region has the DNA TGTGCCAGCAGCTTATTGAGGCGGGAGGGCGAGGAGACCCAGTACTTC.

This sequence joins TRBV30 and TRBJ2-2; D remains ambiguous. In germline, CDR1 is GTSNPN, CDR2 SVGIG (reference sequence). The CDR3 is 13 residues long. Trimming shortened V by 3 bases and J by 5 bases, and 10 bases separated the two germline ends. The CDR3 reads CAWRQDSTGELFF. CDR3 in DNA: TGTGCCTGGAGGCAGGATTCAACCGGGGAGCTGTTTTTT. The full variable domain, its missing parts supplied by reference TRBV30 and TRBJ2-2, is SQTIHQWPATLVQPVGSPLSLECTVEGTSNPNLYWYRQAAGRGLQLLFYSVGIGQISSEVPQNLSASRPQDRQFILSSKKLLLSDSGFYLCAWRQDSTGELFFGEGSRLTVL.

The rearrangement uses TRBV11-3 and TRBJ2-5; perhaps TRBD1 as D (6 bases). This CDR3 region has 15 residues. Per germline, CDR1 SGHNT and CDR2 YENEEA. The V end was cut by 2 bases, the J end by 2 bases, with 12 bases between. The CDR3 reads CASSLYGQRQETQYF. DNA for the CDR3: TGTGCCAGCAGCTTATATGGACAGAGACAAGAGACCCAGTACTTC.

This sequence joins TRBV13 and TRBJ1-1; D may be TRBD1 (6 bases). This CDR3 has 16 residues. Trimming cost V 3 bases and J 1 base, with 15 bases left between them. Germline lookup yields CDR1 PRHDT and CDR2 FYEKMQ (reference sequence). This CDR3 is CASSFIQGWGNTEAFF. The CDR3 DNA is TGTGCCAGCAGCTTCATCCAGGGGTGGGGGAACACTGAAGCTTTCTTT.

Of note for this clone: Other DNA sequences of this sample code for an identical CDR3. CDR3 loop: CAWSVTVYGYTF. CDR3 nucleotide sequence: TGTGCCTGGAGCGTAACAGTCTATGGCTACACCTTC. The chain recombines TRBV30 with TRBJ1-2; D gene unclear. CDR1 and CDR2 from the germline V gene are GTSNPN and SVGIG (reference sequence). V lost 3 bases and J lost 4, with 9 bases in between. The CDR3 totals 12 residues.

The V gene is TRBV7-8, the J gene TRBJ2-7, with TRBD2 matching over 7 bases. V lost 3 bases, J lost 0 bases, and 5 bases stayed unmatched. This CDR3 is built from 15 residues. CDR1 SGHVS and CDR2 FQNEAQ come from the germline V gene. The CDR3 reads CASSLRTSPSYEQYF. CDR3 DNA: TGTGCCAGCAGCTTGAGGACTAGTCCCTCCTACGAGCAGTACTTC.

The J gene is TRBJ1-1, the V gene TRBV27; no reliable D call. Trimming took 3 bases from V and 1 from J, leaving 6 bases between them. CDR1 is MNHEY and CDR2 is SMNVEV in the germline V gene (reference sequence). The CDR3 sequence is 13 residues long. In DNA form, the CDR3 reads TGTGCCAGCAGTTTTAACGGGAACACTGAAGCTTTCTTT. Residues: CASSFNGNTEAFF.

This clone has just one count. The gene calls are TRBV5-1 and TRBJ2-1; TRBD1 aligns across 8 bases. The germline CDR1 and CDR2 sequences are SGHRS and YFSETQ. V lost 7 bases, J lost 6 bases, and 3 bases stayed unmatched. This CDR3 is 12 amino acids long. CDR3 coding DNA: TGCGCCAGCGGGACAGGTATCAATGAGCAGTTCTTC. Amino acid sequence: CASGTGINEQFF.

The chain carries TRBV5-6 and TRBJ2-7; TRBD1 matches at 9 bases. V lost 1 base and J lost 3; bases outside the gene matches: 8. This CDR3 has 16 amino acids. Germline V gene lookup returns CDR1 SGHDT and CDR2 YYEEEE. As DNA, the CDR3 is TGTGCCAGCAGCTTGTTAGGAACAGGGGGCCGCTACGAGCAGTACTTC. Translated: CASSLLGTGGRYEQYF.

V and J are TRBV19 and TRBJ1-2; D is uncertain. The CDR3 is 15 residues long. V lost 3 bases, J lost 5 bases, and 16 bases lay in between. The germline V gene has CDR1 LNHDA and CDR2 SQIVND (reference sequence). CDR3 protein: CASSIPREGLYGYTF. Here the CDR3 DNA reads TGTGCCAGTAGTATCCCCCGAGAGGGCTTATATGGCTACACCTTC.

The table lists this clone with a count of one. This sequence joins TRBV27 and TRBJ2-1; D not resolved. The CDR3 spans 13 residues. Germline V gene sequence: CDR1 MNHEY, CDR2 SMNVEV (reference sequence). With 4 bases removed from V and 7 bases from J, the gap between germline ends came to 11 bases. The CDR3 sequence: CASSSASWNEQFF. For the CDR3, the DNA is TGTGCCAGCAGTTCTGCTAGTTGGAATGAGCAGTTCTTC.

The rearrangement links TRBV7-2 to TRBJ1-2, with unresolved D. Germline loops: CDR1 SGHTA, CDR2 FQGNSA. This CDR3 comprises 14 residues. V was cut by 1 base and J by 2 bases, with 8 bases left in between. CDR3: CASSLGGENYGYTF. The CDR3 DNA sequence: TGTGCCAGCAGCTTAGGTGGGGAGAACTATGGCTACACCTTC.

The chain combines TRBV19 with TRBJ1-1; maybe TRBD1 (5 bases). V was trimmed by 1 base and J by 7 bases, leaving 10 bases between them. CDR3 length: 13 amino acids. Per the germline V gene, CDR1 is LNHDA and CDR2 is SQIVND (reference sequence). CDR3: CASSIASGYEAFF. The CDR3 DNA reads as TGTGCCAGTAGTATAGCCTCAGGGTATGAAGCTTTCTTT.

The rearrangement joins TRBV5-4 to TRBJ2-1; D unresolved. Germline V gives CDR1 SGHNT, CDR2 YYREEE (reference sequence). This CDR3 contains 12 residues. V gave up 4 bases and J gave up 8 bases, with 10 bases separating them. The CDR3: CASSPTGYEQFF. DNA of the CDR3: TGTGCCAGCAGCCCGACGGGTTATGAGCAGTTCTTC.

This rearrangement joins TRBV19 to TRBJ2-1; TRBD2 agrees at 10 bases. There are 15 residues in the CDR3. Germline lookup yields CDR1 LNHDA and CDR2 SQIVND (reference sequence). V shed 7 bases and J 1 base; nucleotides not matched to a gene: 4. The CDR3, as DNA: TGTGCCAGTATGAGCGGGAGGGCGTCCTACAATGAGCAGTTCTTC. Protein product: CASMSGRASYNEQFF.

The chain joins TRBV18 to TRBJ1-5; no clear D gene. Trimming stripped 4 bases from V and 3 bases from J, with 13 bases between. From germline, CDR1 is KGHSH and CDR2 LQKENI. CDR3 length: 15 amino acids. CDR3 sequence: CASSRLGEVNQPQHF. In nucleotides, the CDR3 is TGTGCCAGCTCACGCTTAGGAGAGGTCAATCAGCCCCAGCATTTT.

The V call is TRBV19, the J call TRBJ2-2, with D perhaps TRBD1 (5 bases). The CDR3 extends over 18 amino acids. Germline V gives CDR1 LNHDA, CDR2 SQIVND (reference sequence). The V gene lost 4 bases and the J gene lost 2 bases, with 20 bases spanning the gap. The CDR3 DNA is TGTGCCAGTAGTAAAGGGGCCCGTGGCTACCCAAACACCGGGGAGCTGTTTTTT. Translation: CASSKGARGYPNTGELFF.

The chain couples TRBV7-2 to TRBJ2-7; 9 positions match TRBD1. CDR3 length: 14 residues. The germline V gene encodes CDR1 SGHTA and CDR2 FQGNSA. With V trimmed by 3 bases and J by 6 bases, 6 bases remained unmatched. The CDR3: CASSFRTGESEQYF. The CDR3 region has the DNA TGTGCCAGCAGCTTCCGGACAGGGGAAAGCGAGCAGTACTTC.

The rearrangement joins TRBV24-1 to TRBJ2-5; weak D call: TRBD1 (6 bases). The CDR3 totals 13 residues. Germline loops: CDR1 KGHDR, CDR2 SFDVKD. V shed 9 bases and J shed 5 bases, with 15 bases lying between them. The DNA of the CDR3 is TGTGCCACCGGGCAGGGGAAGTCCGAGACCCAGTACTTC. Translation: CATGQGKSETQYF.